This TCR beta chain was sequenced during a study of identical twins. Findings of the study overall: Abundant cord blood beta clonotypes carried fewer insertions; memory repertoires showed none. A partial confounding effect on zero-insertion analyses could come from invariant MAIT and iNKT cells. Twin-shared out-of-frame alpha sequences were enriched for low generation probability.

The table lists this clonotype with many counts. Its antigen is currently unknown. MiXCR was run by TCRdb on the 5' RACE reads, yielding one entry per CDR3 protein. The table includes a few hundred thousand distinct CDR3 sequences, around 9.7% detected once. This CDR3 spans 14 amino acids. Germline CDR1 and CDR2: WNHNN and SYGVQD (reference sequence). J lost 6 bases, V lost 5 bases, and 7 bases had no gene match. The receptor was isolated from a woman aged 50 to 60 in good health. The source material was naive T cells sorted from blood. The chain has TRBV10-1 and TRBJ1-1, with TRBD1 identical over 9 bases. The CDR3 DNA follows: TGCGCCAGCAGTACGACAGGGGGAAGGTCTGAAGCTTTCTTT. Translation: CASSTTGGRSEAFF.